This T cell receptor (beta chain) was sequenced in a study of blood T cell repertoires in COVID-19. In the study overall: Material from acute and convalescent COVID-19 was sourced from the United States, Italy and Spain. Nucleic acid was either cDNA or gDNA, and it came from T cells, B-cell-depleted T cells, or PBMCs.

V dropped 8 bases and J dropped 0; count of bases not matched to a gene: 13. The CDR3 covers 17 residues. The germline V gene encodes CDR1 SEHNR and CDR2 FQNEAQ (reference sequence). As handled by the study authors: The assay estimated nucleated cells by amplifying reference gene primers. Assay: immunoSEQ multiplex PCR; the TCRdb copy retains only in-frame clones and omits some. V and J calls and clone size are given by that table; D and trimming were obtained from the DNA. The sample has 270,000 or so clones; around 88% are singletons. The sequence was collected from a middle-aged man with acute or convalescent COVID-19. What was sequenced was peripheral blood. This chain joins TRBV7-9 and TRBJ2-3; 8 nucleotides line up with TRBD2. The CDR3, as DNA: TGTGCCAGCGCCCGGGCGGGGGGCCGAACGAGCACAGATACGCAGTATTTT. It codes for CASARAGGRTSTDTQYF.